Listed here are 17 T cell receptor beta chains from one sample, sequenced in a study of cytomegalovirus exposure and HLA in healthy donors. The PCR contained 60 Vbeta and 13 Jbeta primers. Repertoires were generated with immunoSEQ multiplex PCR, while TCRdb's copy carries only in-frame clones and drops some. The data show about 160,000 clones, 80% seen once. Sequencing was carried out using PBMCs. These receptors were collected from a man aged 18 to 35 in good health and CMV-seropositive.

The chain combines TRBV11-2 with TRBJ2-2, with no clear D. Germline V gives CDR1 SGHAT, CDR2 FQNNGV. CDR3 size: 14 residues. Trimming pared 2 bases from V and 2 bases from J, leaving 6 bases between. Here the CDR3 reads CASSLQENTGELFF. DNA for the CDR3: TGTGCCAGCAGCTTACAGGAAAACACCGGGGAGCTGTTTTTT.

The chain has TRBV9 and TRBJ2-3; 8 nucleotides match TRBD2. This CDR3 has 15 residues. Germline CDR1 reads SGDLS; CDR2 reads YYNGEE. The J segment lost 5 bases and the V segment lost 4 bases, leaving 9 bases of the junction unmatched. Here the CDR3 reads CASSPAGGLGDTQYF. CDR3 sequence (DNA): TGTGCCAGCAGCCCGGCGGGGGGCCTGGGAGATACGCAGTATTTT.

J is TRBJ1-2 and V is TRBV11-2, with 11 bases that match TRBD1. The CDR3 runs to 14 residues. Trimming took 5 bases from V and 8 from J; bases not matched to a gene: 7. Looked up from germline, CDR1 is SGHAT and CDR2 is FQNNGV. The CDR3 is CASSLGQGARGYTF. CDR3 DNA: TGTGCCAGCAGCCTCGGACAGGGGGCGCGGGGCTACACCTTC. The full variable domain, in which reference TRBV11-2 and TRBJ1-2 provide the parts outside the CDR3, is EAGVAQSPRYKIIEKRQSVAFWCNPISGHATLYWYQQILGQGPKLLIQFQNNGVVDDSQLPKDRFSAERLKGVDSTLKIQPAKLEDSAVYLCASSLGQGARGYTFGSGTRLTVV.

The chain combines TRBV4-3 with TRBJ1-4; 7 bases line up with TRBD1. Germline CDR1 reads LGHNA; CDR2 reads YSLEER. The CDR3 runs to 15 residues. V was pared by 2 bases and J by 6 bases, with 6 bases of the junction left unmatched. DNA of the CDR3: TGCGCCAGCAGCCAAAACAGGGGTTTAGATGAAAAACTGTTTTTT. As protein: CASSQNRGLDEKLFF.

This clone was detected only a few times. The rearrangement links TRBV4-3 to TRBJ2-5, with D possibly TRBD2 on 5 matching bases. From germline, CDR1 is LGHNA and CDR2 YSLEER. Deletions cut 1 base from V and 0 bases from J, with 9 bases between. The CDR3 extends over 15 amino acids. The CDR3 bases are TGCGCCAGCAGCCAAGGGAACGGGGACCAAGAGACCCAGTACTTC. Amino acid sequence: CASSQGNGDQETQYF.

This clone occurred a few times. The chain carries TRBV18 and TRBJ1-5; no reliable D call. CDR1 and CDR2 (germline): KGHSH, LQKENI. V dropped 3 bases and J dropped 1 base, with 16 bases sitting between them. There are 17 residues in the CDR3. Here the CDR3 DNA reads TGTGCCAGCTCACCCCTCGGGAGTCTGGACAGCAATCAGCCCCAGCATTTT. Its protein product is CASSPLGSLDSNQPQHF.

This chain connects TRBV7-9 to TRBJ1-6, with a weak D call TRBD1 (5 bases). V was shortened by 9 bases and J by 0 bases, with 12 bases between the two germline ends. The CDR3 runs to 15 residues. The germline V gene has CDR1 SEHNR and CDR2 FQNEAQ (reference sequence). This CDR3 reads CASSWGGSYNSPLHF. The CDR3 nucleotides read TGTGCCAGTTCCTGGGGGGGCTCCTATAATTCACCCCTCCACTTT.

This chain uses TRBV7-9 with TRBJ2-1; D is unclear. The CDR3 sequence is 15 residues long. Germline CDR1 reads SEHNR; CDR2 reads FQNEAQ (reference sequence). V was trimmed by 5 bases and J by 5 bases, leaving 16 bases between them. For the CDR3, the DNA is TGTGCCAGCAGCATATTATGGCAGAACGACAATGAGCAGTTCTTC. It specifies CASSILWQNDNEQFF.

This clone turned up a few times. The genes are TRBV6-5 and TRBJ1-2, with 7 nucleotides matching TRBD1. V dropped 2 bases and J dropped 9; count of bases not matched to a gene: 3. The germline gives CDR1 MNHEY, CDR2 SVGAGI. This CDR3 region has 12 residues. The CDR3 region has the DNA TGTGCCAGCAGTTACCAACAGGGGAGCTACACCTTC. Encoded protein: CASSYQQGSYTF.

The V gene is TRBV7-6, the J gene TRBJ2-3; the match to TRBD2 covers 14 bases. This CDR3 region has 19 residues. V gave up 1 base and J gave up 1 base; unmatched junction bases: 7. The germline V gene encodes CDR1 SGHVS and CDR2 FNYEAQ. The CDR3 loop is CASSLGLAGGRIGTDTQYF. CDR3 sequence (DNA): TGTGCCAGCAGCTTAGGACTAGCGGGAGGGCGGATCGGCACAGATACGCAGTATTTT.

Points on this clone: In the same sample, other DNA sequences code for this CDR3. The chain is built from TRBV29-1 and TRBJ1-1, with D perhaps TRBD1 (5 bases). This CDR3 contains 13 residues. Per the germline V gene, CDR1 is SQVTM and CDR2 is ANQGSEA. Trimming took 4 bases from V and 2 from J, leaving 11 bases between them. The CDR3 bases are TGCAGCGTTGGAAGGGGAGGTAACACTGAAGCTTTCTTT. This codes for CSVGRGGNTEAFF.

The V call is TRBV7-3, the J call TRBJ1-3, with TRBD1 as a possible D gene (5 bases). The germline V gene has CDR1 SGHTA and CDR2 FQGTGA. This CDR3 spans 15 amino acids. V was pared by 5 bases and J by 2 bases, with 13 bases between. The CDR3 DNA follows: TGTGCCAGCAGCATAAACGCGGGGGCTGGAAACACCATATATTTT. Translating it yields CASSINAGAGNTIYF.

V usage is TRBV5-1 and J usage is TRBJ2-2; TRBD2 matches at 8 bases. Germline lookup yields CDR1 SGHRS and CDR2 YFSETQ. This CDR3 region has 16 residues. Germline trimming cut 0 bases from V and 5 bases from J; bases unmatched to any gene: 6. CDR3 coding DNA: TGCGCCAGCAGCTTGGGGAGCGGGAGTGGTACCGGGGAGCTGTTTTTT. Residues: CASSLGSGSGTGELFF.

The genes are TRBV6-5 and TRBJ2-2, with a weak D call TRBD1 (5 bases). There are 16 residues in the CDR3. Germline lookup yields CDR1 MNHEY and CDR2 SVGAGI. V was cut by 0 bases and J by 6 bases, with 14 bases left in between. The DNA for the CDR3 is TGTGCCAGCAGTTACTCTGGCAGGGAATGGGCCGGGGAGCTGTTTTTT. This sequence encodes CASSYSGREWAGELFF.

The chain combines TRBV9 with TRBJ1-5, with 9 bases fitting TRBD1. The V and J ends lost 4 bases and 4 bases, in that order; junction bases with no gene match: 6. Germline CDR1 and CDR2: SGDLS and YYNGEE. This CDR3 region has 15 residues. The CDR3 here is CASSSTGTGNQPQHF. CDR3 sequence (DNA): TGTGCCAGCAGCTCAACCGGGACAGGGAATCAGCCCCAGCATTTT.

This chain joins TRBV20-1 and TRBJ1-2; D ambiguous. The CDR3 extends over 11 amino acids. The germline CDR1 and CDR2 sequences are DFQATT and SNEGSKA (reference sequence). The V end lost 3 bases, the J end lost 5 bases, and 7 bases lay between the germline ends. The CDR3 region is CSASYGYGYTF. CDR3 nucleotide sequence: TGCAGTGCTAGTTACGGTTATGGCTACACCTTC.

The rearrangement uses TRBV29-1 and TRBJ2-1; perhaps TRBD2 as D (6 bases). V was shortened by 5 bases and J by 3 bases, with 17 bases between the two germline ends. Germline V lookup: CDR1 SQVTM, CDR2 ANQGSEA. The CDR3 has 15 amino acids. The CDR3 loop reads CSVLIKRGGYNEQFF. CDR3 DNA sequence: TGCAGCGTTCTAATTAAAAGGGGAGGCTACAATGAGCAGTTCTTC.